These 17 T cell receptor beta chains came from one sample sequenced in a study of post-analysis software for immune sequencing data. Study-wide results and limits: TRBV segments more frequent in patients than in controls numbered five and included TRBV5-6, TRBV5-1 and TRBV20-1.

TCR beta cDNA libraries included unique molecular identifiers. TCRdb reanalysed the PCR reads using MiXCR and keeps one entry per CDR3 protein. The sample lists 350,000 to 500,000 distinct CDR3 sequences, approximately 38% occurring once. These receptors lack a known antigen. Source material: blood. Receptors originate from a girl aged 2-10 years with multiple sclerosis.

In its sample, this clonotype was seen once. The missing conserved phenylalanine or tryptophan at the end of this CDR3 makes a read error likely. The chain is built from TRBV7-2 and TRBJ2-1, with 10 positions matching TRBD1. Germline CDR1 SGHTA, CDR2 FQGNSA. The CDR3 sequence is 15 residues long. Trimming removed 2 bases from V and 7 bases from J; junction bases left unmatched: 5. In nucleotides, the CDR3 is TGTGCCAGCAGCTTATCCGGGACAGGGGCAAATGAGCAGTTCCTC. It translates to CASSLSGTGANEQFL.

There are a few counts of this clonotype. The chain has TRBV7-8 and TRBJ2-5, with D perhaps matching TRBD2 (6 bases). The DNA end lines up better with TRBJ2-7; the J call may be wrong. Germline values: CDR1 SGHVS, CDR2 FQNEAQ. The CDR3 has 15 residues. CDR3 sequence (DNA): TGTGCCAGCAGCTTAGTTCGGGAGACCAACTACGAGCAGTACTTC. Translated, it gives CASSLVRETNYEQYF.

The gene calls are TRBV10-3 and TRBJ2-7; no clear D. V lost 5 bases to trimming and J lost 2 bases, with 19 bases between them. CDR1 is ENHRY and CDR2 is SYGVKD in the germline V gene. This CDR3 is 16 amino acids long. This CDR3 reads CAISLTQEALPYEQYF. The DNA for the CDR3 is TGTGCCATCAGTCTCACACAAGAGGCGTTGCCCTACGAGCAGTACTTC.

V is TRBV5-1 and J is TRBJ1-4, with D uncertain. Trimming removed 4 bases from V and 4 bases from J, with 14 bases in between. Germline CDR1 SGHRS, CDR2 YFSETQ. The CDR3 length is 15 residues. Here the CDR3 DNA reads TGCGCCAGCAGCCTGGCGGACGGCCGTAATGAAAAACTGTTTTTT. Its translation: CASSLADGRNEKLFF.

The CDR3 is CASSPNIAGGNRRTQYF. The CDR3 region has the DNA TGTGCCAGCAGCCCCAATATAGCGGGGGGGAATAGGCGGACCCAGTACTTC. This chain connects TRBV28 to TRBJ2-5; 11 bases fit TRBD2. V was pared by 6 bases and J by 7 bases, with 16 bases of the junction left unmatched. The CDR3 has 17 residues. Germline V CDR1 and CDR2: MDHEN, SYDVKM. Complete variable domain (other parts from reference TRBV28 and TRBJ2-5): DVKVTQSSRYLVKRTGEKVFLECVQDMDHENMFWYRQDPGLGLRLIYFSYDVKMKEKGDIPEGYSVSREKKERFSLILESASTNQTSMYLCASSPNIAGGNRRTQYFGPGTRLLVL.

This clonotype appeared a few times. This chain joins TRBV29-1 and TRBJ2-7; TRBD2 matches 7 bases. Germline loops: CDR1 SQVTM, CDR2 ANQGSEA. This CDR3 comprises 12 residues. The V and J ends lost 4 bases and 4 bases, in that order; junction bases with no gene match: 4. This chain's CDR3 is CSVVKGGYEQYF. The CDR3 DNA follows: TGCAGCGTTGTTAAGGGAGGGTACGAGCAGTACTTC.

Here the CDR3 DNA reads TGTGCCAGCAGCCCTGCAAGGCGGGGGAACACCGGGGAGCTGTTTTTT. This gives the protein CASSPARRGNTGELFF. The chain joins TRBV7-2 to TRBJ2-2; perhaps TRBD2 as D (6 bases). This CDR3 has 16 residues. CDR1 is SGHTA and CDR2 is FQGNSA in the germline V gene. Trimming removed 5 bases at V and 1 base at J, with 14 bases between.

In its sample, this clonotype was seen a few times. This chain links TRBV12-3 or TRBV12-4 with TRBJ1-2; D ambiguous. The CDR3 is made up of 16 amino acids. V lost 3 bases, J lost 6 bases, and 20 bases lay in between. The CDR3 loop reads CASSFGQQRTQDGYTF. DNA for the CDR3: TGTGCCAGCAGTTTCGGGCAACAGAGGACTCAAGATGGCTACACCTTC.

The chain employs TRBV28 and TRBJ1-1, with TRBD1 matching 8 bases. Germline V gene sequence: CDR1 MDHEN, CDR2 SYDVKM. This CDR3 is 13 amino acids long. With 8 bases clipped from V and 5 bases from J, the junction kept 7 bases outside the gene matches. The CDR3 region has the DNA TGTGCCAGCGGGATACAGGGGGGAACTGAAGCTTTCTTT. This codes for CASGIQGGTEAFF.

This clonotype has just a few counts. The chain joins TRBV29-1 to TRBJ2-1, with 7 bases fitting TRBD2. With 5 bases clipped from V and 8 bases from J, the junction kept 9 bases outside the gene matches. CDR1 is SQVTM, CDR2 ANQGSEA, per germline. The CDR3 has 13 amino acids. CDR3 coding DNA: TGCAGCGTTTTGCGGGAGTTGGAGCATGAGCAGTTCTTC. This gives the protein CSVLRELEHEQFF.

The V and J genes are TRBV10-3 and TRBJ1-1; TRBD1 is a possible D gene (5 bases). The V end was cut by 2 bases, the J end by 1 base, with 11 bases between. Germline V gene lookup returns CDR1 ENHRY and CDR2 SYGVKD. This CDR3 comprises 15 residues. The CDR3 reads CAISEDGAGNTEAFF. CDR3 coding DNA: TGTGCCATCAGTGAGGATGGGGCTGGGAACACTGAAGCTTTCTTT.

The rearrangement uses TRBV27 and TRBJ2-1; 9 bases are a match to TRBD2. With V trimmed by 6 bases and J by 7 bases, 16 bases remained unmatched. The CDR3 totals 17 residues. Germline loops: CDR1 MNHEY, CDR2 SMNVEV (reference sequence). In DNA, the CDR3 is TGTGCCAGCAGCCGGCTGGTGGCTAGCGGGATGGTGAATGAGCAGTTCTTC. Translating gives CASSRLVASGMVNEQFF.

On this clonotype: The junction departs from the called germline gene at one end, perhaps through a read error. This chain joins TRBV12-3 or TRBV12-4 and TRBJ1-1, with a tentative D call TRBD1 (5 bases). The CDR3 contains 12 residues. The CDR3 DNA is TGTGCCAGCAGTTTTGGGGCCACTGAAGTTTTCTTT. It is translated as CASSFGATEVFF.

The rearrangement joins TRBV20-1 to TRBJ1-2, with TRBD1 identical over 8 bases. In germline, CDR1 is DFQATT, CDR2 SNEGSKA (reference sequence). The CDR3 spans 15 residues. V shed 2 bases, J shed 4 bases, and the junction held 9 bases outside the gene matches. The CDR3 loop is CSARLPGQEFYGYTF. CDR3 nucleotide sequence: TGCAGTGCTAGATTACCGGGACAGGAATTCTATGGCTACACCTTC.

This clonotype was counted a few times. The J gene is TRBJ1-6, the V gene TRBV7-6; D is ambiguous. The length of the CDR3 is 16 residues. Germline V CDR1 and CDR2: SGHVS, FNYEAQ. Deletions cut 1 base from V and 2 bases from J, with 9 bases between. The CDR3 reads CASSLEAGTYNSPLHF. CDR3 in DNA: TGTGCCAGCAGCTTAGAGGCGGGCACCTATAATTCACCCCTCCACTTT.

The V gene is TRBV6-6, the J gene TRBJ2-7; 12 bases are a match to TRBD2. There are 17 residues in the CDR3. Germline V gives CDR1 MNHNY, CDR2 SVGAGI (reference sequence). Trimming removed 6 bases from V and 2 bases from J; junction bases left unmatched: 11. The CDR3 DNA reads TGTGCCAGCAGAGGGGCGGGGACTAGCGGGCCGACCTACGAGCAGTACTTC. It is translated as CASRGAGTSGPTYEQYF.

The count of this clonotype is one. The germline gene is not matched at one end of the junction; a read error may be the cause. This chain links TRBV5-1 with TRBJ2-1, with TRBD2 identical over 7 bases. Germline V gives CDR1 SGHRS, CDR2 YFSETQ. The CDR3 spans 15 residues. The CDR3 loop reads CASSLADSLRDERFF. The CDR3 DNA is TGCGCCAGCAGCCTAGCGGACTCCCTGCGTGATGAGCGGTTCTTC. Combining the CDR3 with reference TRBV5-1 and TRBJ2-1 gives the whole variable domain KAGVTQTPRYLIKTRGQQVTLSCSPISGHRSVSWYQQTPGQGLQFLFEYFSETQRNKGNFPGRFSGRQFSNSRSEMNVSTLELGDSALYLCASSLADSLRDERFFGPGTRLTVL.